Following are 17 T cell receptor beta chains from one sample sequenced in a study of blood T cell repertoires in COVID-19. Libraries were prepared by immunoSEQ multiplex PCR; TCRdb keeps only in-frame clonotypes and omits some of them. There are under 300,000 clones in the sample; about 70% occur only once, and 3.3% lies in the top ten. The specimen was peripheral blood. The receptors were sampled from a woman older than 75 with acute or convalescent COVID-19.

This clone was recorded once. The rearrangement uses TRBV29-1 and TRBJ1-1, with TRBD1 as a possible D gene (6 bases). The CDR3 loop spans 11 amino acids. Germline CDR1 SQVTM, CDR2 ANQGSEA. Deletions cut 6 bases from V and 4 bases from J, with 9 bases between. The CDR3 is CSVGQITEAFF. The CDR3 region has the DNA TGCAGCGTCGGACAGATCACTGAAGCTTTCTTT.

The chain is built from TRBV2 and TRBJ1-4, with D possibly matching TRBD1 (6 bases). CDR3 length equals 17 residues. The germline V gene has CDR1 SNHLY and CDR2 FYNNEI. V gave up 6 bases and J gave up 2 bases, with 19 bases separating them. The CDR3 region is CASRWGLGALTNEKLFF. Here the CDR3 DNA reads TGTGCCAGCAGATGGGGTTTGGGGGCGCTCACTAATGAAAAACTGTTTTTT.

The V call is TRBV5-8, the J call TRBJ1-2, with 7 bases matching TRBD1. The CDR3 extends over 14 amino acids. Germline V gives CDR1 SGHTS, CDR2 YDEGEE. V gave up 0 bases and J gave up 6 bases; unmatched junction bases: 5. DNA for the CDR3: TGTGCCAGCAGCTTGGGAAATGACAGGGATGGCTACACCTTC. Its protein product is CASSLGNDRDGYTF.

This clone was detected a few times. V gene TRBV5-5 combines with J gene TRBJ1-5; tentatively, D is TRBD1 (5 bases). This CDR3 comprises 16 residues. The ends were cut back, 1 base at V and 5 bases at J, with 16 bases in the middle. Germline loops: CDR1 SGHKS, CDR2 YYEKEE (reference sequence). CDR3 nucleotides: TGTGCCAGCAGCTTGTCCCTAGGCAGGGTGGATCAGCCCCAGCATTTT. This codes for CASSLSLGRVDQPQHF. The variable domain in full, completed from reference TRBV5-5 and TRBJ1-5, reads DAGVTQSPTHLIKTRGQQVTLRCSPISGHKSVSWYQQVLGQGPQFIFQYYEKEERGRGNFPDRFSARQFPNYSSELNVNALLLGDSALYLCASSLSLGRVDQPQHFGDGTRLSIL.

Worth noting for this clone: Within the sample, other DNA sequences also encode this same CDR3. The chain uses TRBV12-3 or TRBV12-4 and TRBJ1-2; perhaps TRBD1 as D (6 bases). V lost 4 bases and J lost 2, with 8 bases in between. CDR3 length: 13 amino acids. Here the CDR3 reads CASSSQGNYGYTF. The DNA of the CDR3 is TGTGCCAGCAGTTCACAGGGCAACTATGGCTACACCTTC.

The J gene is TRBJ2-3, the V gene TRBV6-5, with D possibly being TRBD1 (6 bases). Germline-derived CDR1 and CDR2 are MNHEY and SVGAGI. Trimming removed 6 bases at V and 0 bases at J, with 10 bases between. The CDR3 length is 14 residues. The CDR3 DNA is TGTGCCAGCAGGGGGGCAATAAGCACAGATACGCAGTATTTT. It is translated as CASRGAISTDTQYF.

This clone was recorded once. The chain employs TRBV10-2 and TRBJ2-2; 10 positions match TRBD2. Germline lookup yields CDR1 WSHSY and CDR2 SAAADI. After removal of 7 bases from V and 5 bases from J, the junction contained 1 base not matched to a gene. This CDR3 has 13 amino acids. The CDR3, as DNA: TGCGCCAGCATTAGCGGGAGGACCGGGGAGCTGTTTTTT. This encodes CASISGRTGELFF.

This clone was recorded only once. This chain uses TRBV3-1 (or the pseudogene TRBV3-2) with TRBJ1-1; D might be TRBD1 (5 bases). Germline CDR1 and CDR2: LGHDT and YNNKEL (reference sequence). This CDR3 region has 13 residues. Trimming took off 3 bases at V and 4 bases at J, with 9 bases between the two ends. CDR3 sequence: CASSQGRATEAFF. The CDR3 nucleotides are TGTGCCAGCAGCCAGGGCAGGGCCACTGAAGCTTTCTTT.

The rearrangement uses TRBV7-8 and TRBJ2-1, with D maybe TRBD2 (5 bases). This CDR3 spans 13 amino acids. Trimming removed 1 base at V and 8 bases at J, with 9 bases between. CDR1 is SGHVS, CDR2 FQNEAQ, per germline. CDR3 nucleotides: TGTGCCAGCAGCTTAGACCTGCGGGATGAGCAGTTCTTC. It translates to CASSLDLRDEQFF.

In its sample, this clone was seen a few times. This same CDR3 is encoded by further DNA sequences in the sample. The genes are TRBV7-9 and TRBJ2-5; D may be TRBD2 (7 bases). V was cut by 3 bases and J by 3 bases, with 11 bases left in between. Germline V gives CDR1 SEHNR, CDR2 FQNEAQ (reference sequence). The CDR3 length is 14 residues. Here the CDR3 reads CASSFGGGEETQYF. CDR3 DNA sequence: TGTGCCAGCAGCTTCGGAGGGGGGGAAGAGACCCAGTACTTC.

The chain employs TRBV29-1 and TRBJ2-1; 11 positions match TRBD2. The CDR3 extends over 16 amino acids. Per the germline V gene, CDR1 is SQVTM and CDR2 is ANQGSEA. After removal of 6 bases from V and 8 bases from J, the junction contained 15 bases not matched to a gene. The CDR3 coding sequence is TGCAGCGTAGCAACTAGCGGGAGTTCATATGGGGATGAGCAGTTCTTC. Protein sequence: CSVATSGSSYGDEQFF.

The gene calls are TRBV14 and TRBJ2-3, with 10 nucleotides matching TRBD2. CDR1 is SGHDN and CDR2 is FVKESK in the germline V gene. Trimming removed 4 bases from V and 3 bases from J; junction bases left unmatched: 13. The CDR3 length is 18 residues. This chain's CDR3 is CASSPYGGVAGGTDTQYF. The CDR3 DNA sequence: TGTGCCAGCAGCCCGTACGGAGGTGTAGCGGGGGGAACAGATACGCAGTATTTT.

This clone was seen only a few times. The chain recombines TRBV21-1 with TRBJ2-2; the table's D gene call, TRBD1, was not cross checked with the DNA. TRBV21-1 is tagged as a pseudogene. This CDR3 region has 19 residues. CDR3 loop: CASRYPGSRRDRVTGELFF. Written as DNA, the CDR3 is TGTGCCAGCAGATATCCTGGGTCACGGCGGGACAGGGTTACCGGGGAGCTGTTTTTT.

The chain couples TRBV19 to TRBJ2-3, with a possible D match to TRBD2 (5 bases). The CDR3 spans 12 residues. Germline V gives CDR1 LNHDA, CDR2 SQIVND (reference sequence). Trimming removed 6 bases from V and 4 bases from J, with 8 bases in between. The chain's CDR3 is CASREGPDTQYF. CDR3 sequence (DNA): TGTGCCAGTAGAGAGGGCCCAGATACGCAGTATTTT.

This clone showed up just once. The chain recombines TRBV14 with TRBJ2-3; 13 nucleotides line up with TRBD2. This CDR3 is built from 17 residues. J gave up 4 bases and V 5 bases, and 9 bases lay outside the gene matches. The V gene's germline CDR1 is SGHDN and CDR2 FVKESK. CDR3 sequence: CASSVKGLAGVADTQYF. Here the CDR3 DNA reads TGTGCCAGCAGCGTGAAAGGACTAGCGGGAGTAGCAGATACGCAGTATTTT.

The genes are TRBV11-3 and TRBJ1-4; D might be TRBD1 (6 bases). The V end lost 5 bases, the J end lost 2 bases, and 15 bases lay between the germline ends. The CDR3 runs to 16 residues. Germline CDR1 reads SGHNT; CDR2 reads YENEEA. The CDR3 DNA reads as TGTGCCAGCAGCCACCGAACAGGGATGACTAATGAAAAACTGTTTTTT. As protein: CASSHRTGMTNEKLFF.

This chain joins TRBV27 and TRBJ1-2, with a possible D match to TRBD1 (6 bases). Germline loops: CDR1 MNHEY, CDR2 SMNVEV (reference sequence). V lost 2 bases and J lost 6, with 10 bases in between. The CDR3 sequence is 13 residues long. As DNA, the CDR3 is TGTGCCAGCAGTTTAAATAAGGGGGATGGCTACACCTTC. Translating gives CASSLNKGDGYTF.